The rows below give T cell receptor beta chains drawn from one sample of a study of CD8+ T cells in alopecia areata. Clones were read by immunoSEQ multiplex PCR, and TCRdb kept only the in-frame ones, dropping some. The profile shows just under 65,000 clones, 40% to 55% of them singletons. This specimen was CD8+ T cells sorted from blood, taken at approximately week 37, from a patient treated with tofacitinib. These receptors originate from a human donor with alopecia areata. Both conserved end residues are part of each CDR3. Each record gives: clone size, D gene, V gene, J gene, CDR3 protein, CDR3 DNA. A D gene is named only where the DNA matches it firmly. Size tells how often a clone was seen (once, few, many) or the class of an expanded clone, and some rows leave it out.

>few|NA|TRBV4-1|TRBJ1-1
CASSQEPAEAFF
TGCGCCAGCAGCCAAGAACCCGCTGAAGCTTTCTTT
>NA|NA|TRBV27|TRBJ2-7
CASSLQGRAYEQYF
TGTGCCAGCAGTTTGCAGGGTAGGGCCTACGAGCAGTACTTC
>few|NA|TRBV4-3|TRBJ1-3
CASSQARQGGEPIYF
TGCGCCAGCAGCCAAGCACGACAAGGAGGCGAACCCATATATTTT
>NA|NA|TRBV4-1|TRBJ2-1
CAILTGGSSYNEQFF
TGCGCCATATTAACGGGTGGAAGCTCCTACAATGAGCAGTTCTTC
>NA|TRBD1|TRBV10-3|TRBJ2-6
CAINPTGDLSGANVLTF
TGTGCCATCAACCCAACAGGGGACCTCTCTGGGGCCAACGTCCTGACTTTC
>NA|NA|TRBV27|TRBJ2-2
CASSLNTGELFF
TGTGCCAGCAGTTTAAACACCGGGGAGCTGTTTTTT
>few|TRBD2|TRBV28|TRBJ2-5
CASRTGTSGAGETQYF
TGTGCCAGCAGAACCGGGACTAGCGGGGCCGGAGAGACCCAGTACTTC
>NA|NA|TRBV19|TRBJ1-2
CASSYSPGVVGYGYTF
TGTGCCAGTAGCTACTCCCCAGGGGTTGTCGGCTATGGCTACACCTTC
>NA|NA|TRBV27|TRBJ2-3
CASSLELGNTDTQYF
TGTGCCAGCAGTTTAGAGCTGGGGAACACAGATACGCAGTATTTT
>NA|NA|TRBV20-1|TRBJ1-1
CSARAPGGAFF
TGCAGTGCTAGAGCGCCAGGAGGTGCTTTCTTT
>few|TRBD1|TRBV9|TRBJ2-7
CASSFPGQGLYEQYF
TGTGCCAGCAGTTTCCCCGGACAGGGCCTCTACGAGCAGTACTTC
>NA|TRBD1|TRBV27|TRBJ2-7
CASSDRGALGNEQYF
TGTGCCAGCAGTGACAGGGGTGCGCTCGGAAACGAGCAGTACTTC
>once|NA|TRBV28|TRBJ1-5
CASSFLWADTSQPQHF
TGTGCCAGCAGTTTCCTGTGGGCCGACACTAGTCAGCCCCAGCATTTT
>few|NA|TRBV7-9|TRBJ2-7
CASSSGAPYEQYF
TGTGCCAGCAGTTCCGGGGCTCCCTACGAGCAGTACTTC
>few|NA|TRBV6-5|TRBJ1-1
CASSTGHTEAFF
TGTGCCAGCAGCACGGGTCACACTGAAGCTTTCTTT
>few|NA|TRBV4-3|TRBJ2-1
CASSQDIAASSYNEQFF
TGCGCCAGCAGCCAAGATATAGCGGCAAGCTCCTACAATGAGCAGTTCTTC
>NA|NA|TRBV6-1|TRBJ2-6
CASSEGTGGANVLTF
TGTGCCAGCAGTGAGGGGACTGGTGGGGCCAACGTCCTGACTTTC
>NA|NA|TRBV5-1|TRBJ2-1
CASQLGASSYNEQFF
TGCGCCAGCCAGCTCGGCGCGAGCTCCTACAATGAGCAGTTCTTC
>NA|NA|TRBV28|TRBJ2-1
CASSLNEQFF
TGTGCCAGCAGTTTAAATGAGCAGTTCTTC
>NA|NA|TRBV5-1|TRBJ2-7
CASSLDGLYEQYF
TGCGCCAGCAGCTTGGACGGTCTTTACGAGCAGTACTTC
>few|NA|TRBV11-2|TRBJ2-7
CASSWAGYEQYF
TGTGCCAGCAGCTGGGCGGGGTACGAGCAGTACTTC
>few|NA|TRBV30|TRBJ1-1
CAWSLTTNTEAFF
TGTGCCTGGAGTCTTACAACGAACACTGAAGCTTTCTTT
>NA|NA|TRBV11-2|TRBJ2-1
CASSLGSYNEQFF
TGTGCCAGCAGCTTGGGCTCGTACAATGAGCAGTTCTTC
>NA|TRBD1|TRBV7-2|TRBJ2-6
CASSRTGELGANVLTF
TGTGCCAGCAGCCGCACAGGGGAACTTGGGGCCAACGTCCTGACTTTC
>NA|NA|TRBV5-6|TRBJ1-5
CASSLSQNQPQHF
TGTGCCAGCAGCTTAAGCCAGAATCAGCCCCAGCATTTT
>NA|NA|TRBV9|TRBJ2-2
CASSPEGFTGELFF
TGTGCCAGCAGCCCAGAGGGGTTCACCGGGGAGCTGTTTTTT
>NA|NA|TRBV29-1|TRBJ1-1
CSVEVRDRTEAFF
TGCAGCGTTGAGGTCAGGGACCGCACTGAAGCTTTCTTT
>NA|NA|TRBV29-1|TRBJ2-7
CSVELGVYEQYF
TGCAGCGTGGAACTAGGGGTCTACGAGCAGTACTTC
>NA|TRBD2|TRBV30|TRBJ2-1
CAGAPGTSGSHEQFF
TGTGCCGGAGCTCCCGGGACTAGCGGGAGCCATGAGCAGTTCTTC
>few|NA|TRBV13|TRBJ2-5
CASSSDPPQRETQYF
TGTGCCAGCAGTTCGGACCCCCCTCAAAGGGAGACCCAGTACTTC
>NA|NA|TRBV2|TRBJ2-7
CASSEAAIRTTPTYEQYF
TGTGCCAGCAGTGAAGCCGCGATTCGGACTACGCCAACCTACGAGCAGTACTTC
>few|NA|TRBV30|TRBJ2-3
CASSLASGLDTQYF
TGTGCCAGCAGCTTAGCCAGCGGGCTTGATACGCAGTATTTT
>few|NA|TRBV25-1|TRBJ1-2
CASSQGRAYGYTF
TGTGCCAGCAGCCAAGGACGGGCCTATGGCTACACCTTC
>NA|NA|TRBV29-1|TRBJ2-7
CSVAFASSYEQYF
TGCAGCGTTGCTTTTGCCAGCTCCTACGAGCAGTACTTC
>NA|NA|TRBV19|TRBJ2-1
CASNRAVSYNEQFF
TGTGCCAGTAACCGAGCGGTCTCCTACAATGAGCAGTTCTTC
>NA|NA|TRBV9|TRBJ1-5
CASSDSTDRNQPQHF
TGTGCCAGCAGCGACAGTACCGACCGCAATCAGCCCCAGCATTTT
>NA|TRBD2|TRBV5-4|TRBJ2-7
CASSFSPGLAGSEQYF
TGTGCCAGCAGCTTCAGCCCGGGACTAGCGGGAAGCGAGCAGTACTTC
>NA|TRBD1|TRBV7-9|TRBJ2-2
CASSFGGTGFAGELFF
TGTGCCAGCAGCTTCGGGGGGACAGGGTTCGCCGGGGAGCTGTTTTTT
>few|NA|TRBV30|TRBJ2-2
CAWSVTGRDTGELFF
TGTGCCTGGAGTGTAACAGGGAGGGACACCGGGGAGCTGTTTTTT
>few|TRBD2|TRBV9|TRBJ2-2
CASSVGASGSYTGELFF
TGTGCCAGCAGCGTAGGGGCTAGCGGGAGTTACACCGGGGAGCTGTTTTTT
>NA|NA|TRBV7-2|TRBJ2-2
CASYPVQNTGELFF
TGTGCCAGTTACCCGGTGCAGAACACCGGGGAGCTGTTTTTT
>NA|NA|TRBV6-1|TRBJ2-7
CASSALDRTYEQYF
TGTGCCAGCAGTGCCCTCGACAGGACCTACGAGCAGTACTTC
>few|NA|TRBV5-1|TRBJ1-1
CASSSPGRAEAFF
TGCGCCAGCAGCTCTCCAGGGAGAGCTGAAGCTTTCTTT
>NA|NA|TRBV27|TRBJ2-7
CASSLSWEKSYEQYF
TGTGCCAGCAGTCTCTCGTGGGAGAAGTCCTACGAGCAGTACTTC